This T cell receptor (beta chain) was sequenced in a study of CD8 T cells in ankylosing spondylitis. General study findings and limits: What seemed typical of ankylosing spondylitis blood was a TCR beta motif built from roughly 8 highly homologous variants.

Quantitative 5'-RACE with molecular barcodes produced the TCR beta libraries. From the 5' RACE reads, TCRdb called clonotypes with MiXCR, one entry per CDR3 protein. The table includes under 300,000 distinct CDR3 sequences, about 10% detected once. This clonotype showed up many times. The target antigen is unknown. Trimming left V 7 bases short and J 1 base short, with 15 bases between. The CDR3 has 15 amino acids. The source material was blood, either unsorted or a sorted T cell fraction (not recorded which). This receptor was identified in a male donor with ankylosing spondylitis or in good health (not recorded which). V and J are TRBV12-3 or TRBV12-4 and TRBJ2-3; D possibly corresponds to TRBD2 (6 bases). Here the CDR3 DNA reads TGTGCCAGCACCACCTCAGGGACTCGCACAGATACGCAGTATTTT. Encoded protein: CASTTSGTRTDTQYF.